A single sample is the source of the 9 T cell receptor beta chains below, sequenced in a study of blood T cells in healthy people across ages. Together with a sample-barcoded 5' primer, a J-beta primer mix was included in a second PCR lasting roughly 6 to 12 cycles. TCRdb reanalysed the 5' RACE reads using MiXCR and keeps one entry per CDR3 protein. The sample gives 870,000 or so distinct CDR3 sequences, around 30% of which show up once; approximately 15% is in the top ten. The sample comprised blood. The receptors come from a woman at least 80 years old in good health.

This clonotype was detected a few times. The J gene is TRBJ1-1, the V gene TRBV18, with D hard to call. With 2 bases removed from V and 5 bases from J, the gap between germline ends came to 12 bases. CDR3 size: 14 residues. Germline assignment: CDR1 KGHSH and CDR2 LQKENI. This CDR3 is CASSPKDTGTEAFF. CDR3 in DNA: TGTGCCAGCTCACCAAAGGATACTGGTACTGAAGCTTTCTTT. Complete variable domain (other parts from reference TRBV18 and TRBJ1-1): NAGVMQNPRHLVRRRGQEARLRCSPMKGHSHVYWYRQLPEEGLKFMVYLQKENIIDESGMPKERFSAEFPKEGPSILRIQQVVRGDSAAYFCASSPKDTGTEAFFGQGTRLTVV.

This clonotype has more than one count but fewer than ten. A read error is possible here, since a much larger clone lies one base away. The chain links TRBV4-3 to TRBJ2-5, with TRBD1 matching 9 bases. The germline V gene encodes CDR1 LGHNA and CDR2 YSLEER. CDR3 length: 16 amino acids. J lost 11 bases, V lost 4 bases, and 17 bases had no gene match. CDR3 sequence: CASSLGTGRAYNEQYF. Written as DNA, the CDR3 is TGCGCCAGCAGCCTCGGGACAGGGAGGGCCTACAATGAGCAGTACTTC.

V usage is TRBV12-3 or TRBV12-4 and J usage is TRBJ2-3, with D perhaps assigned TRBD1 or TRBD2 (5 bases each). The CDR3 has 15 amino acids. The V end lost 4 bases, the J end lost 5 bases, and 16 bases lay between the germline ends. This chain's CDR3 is CASSSFLVGEDTQYF. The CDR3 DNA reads TGTGCCAGCAGTTCGTTCTTGGTGGGGGAAGATACGCAGTATTTT.

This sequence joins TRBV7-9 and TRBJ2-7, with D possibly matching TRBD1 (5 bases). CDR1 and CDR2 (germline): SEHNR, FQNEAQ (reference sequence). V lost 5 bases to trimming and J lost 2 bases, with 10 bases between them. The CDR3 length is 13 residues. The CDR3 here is CASSPDIPYEQYF. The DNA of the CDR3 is TGTGCCAGCAGCCCGGACATCCCCTACGAGCAGTACTTC.

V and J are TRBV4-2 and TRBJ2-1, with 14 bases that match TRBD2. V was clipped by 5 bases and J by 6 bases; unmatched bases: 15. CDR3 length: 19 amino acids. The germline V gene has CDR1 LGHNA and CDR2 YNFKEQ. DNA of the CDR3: TGTGCCAGCAGCGGACCCGGGACTAGCGGGGGATTCCGTGGCAATGAGCAGTTCTTC. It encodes CASSGPGTSGGFRGNEQFF.

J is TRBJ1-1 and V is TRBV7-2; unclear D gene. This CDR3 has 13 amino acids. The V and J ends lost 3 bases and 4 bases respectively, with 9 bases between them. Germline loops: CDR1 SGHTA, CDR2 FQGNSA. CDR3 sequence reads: CASSLSAFTEAFF. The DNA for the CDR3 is TGTGCCAGCAGCTTGTCAGCTTTCACTGAAGCTTTCTTT. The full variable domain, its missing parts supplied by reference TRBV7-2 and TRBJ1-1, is GAGVSQSPSNKVTEKGKDVELRCDPISGHTALYWYRQSLGQGLEFLIYFQGNSAPDKSGLPSDRFSAERTGGSVSTLTIQRTQQEDSAVYLCASSLSAFTEAFFGQGTRLTVV.

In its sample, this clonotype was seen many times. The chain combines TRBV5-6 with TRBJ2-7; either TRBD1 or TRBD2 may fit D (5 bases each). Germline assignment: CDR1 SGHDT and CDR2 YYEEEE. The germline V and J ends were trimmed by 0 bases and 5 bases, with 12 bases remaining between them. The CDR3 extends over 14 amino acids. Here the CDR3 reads CASSLAGARDEQYF. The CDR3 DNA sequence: TGTGCCAGCAGCTTGGCCGGGGCGCGGGACGAGCAGTACTTC.

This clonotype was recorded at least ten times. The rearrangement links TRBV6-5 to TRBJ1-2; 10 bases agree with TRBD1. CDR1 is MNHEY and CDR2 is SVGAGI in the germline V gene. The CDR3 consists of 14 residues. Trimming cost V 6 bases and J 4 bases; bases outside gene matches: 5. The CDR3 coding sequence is TGTGCCAGCAGAGTAGGGACAGGGGCCTATGGCTACACCTTC. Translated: CASRVGTGAYGYTF.

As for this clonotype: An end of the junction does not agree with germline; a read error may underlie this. CDR3 sequence: CTARGQAMNTEACF. The CDR3, as DNA: TGCACAGCCAGGGGGCAGGCGATGAACACTGAAGCTTGCTTT. The chain joins TRBV20-1 to TRBJ1-1, with TRBD1 matching over 8 bases. The length of the CDR3 is 14 residues. From germline, CDR1 is DFQATT and CDR2 SNEGSKA (reference sequence).